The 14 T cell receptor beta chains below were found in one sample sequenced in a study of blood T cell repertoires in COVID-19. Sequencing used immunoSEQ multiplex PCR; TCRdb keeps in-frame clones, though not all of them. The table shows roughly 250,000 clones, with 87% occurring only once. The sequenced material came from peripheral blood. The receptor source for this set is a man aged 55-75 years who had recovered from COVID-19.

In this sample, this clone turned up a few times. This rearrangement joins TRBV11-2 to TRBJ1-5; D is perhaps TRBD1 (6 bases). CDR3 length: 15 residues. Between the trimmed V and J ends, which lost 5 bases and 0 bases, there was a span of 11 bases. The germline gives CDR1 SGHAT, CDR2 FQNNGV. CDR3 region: CASSPGAPSNQPQHF. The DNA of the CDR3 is TGTGCCAGCAGCCCAGGGGCACCTAGCAATCAGCCCCAGCATTTT.

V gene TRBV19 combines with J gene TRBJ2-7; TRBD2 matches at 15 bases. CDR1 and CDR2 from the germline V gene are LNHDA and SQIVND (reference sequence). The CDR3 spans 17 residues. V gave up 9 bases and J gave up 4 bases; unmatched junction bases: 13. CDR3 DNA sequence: TGTGCCAGAGGGCGGGGACTAGCGGGGGGCCGTGTTTACGAGCAGTACTTC. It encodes CARGRGLAGGRVYEQYF.

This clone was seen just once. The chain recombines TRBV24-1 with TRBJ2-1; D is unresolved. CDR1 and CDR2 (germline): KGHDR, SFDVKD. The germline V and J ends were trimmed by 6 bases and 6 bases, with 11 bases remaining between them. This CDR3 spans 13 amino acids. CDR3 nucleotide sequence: TGTGCCACCAGTCCCGAGGTTCCCAATGAGCAGTTCTTC. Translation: CATSPEVPNEQFF.

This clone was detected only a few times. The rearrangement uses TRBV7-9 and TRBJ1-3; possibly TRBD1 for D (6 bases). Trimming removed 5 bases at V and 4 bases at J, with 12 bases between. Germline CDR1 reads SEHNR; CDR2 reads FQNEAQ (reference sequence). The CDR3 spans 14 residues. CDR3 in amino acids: CASSGEGTGNTIYF. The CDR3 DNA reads TGTGCCAGCAGCGGTGAAGGGACAGGAAACACCATATATTTT.

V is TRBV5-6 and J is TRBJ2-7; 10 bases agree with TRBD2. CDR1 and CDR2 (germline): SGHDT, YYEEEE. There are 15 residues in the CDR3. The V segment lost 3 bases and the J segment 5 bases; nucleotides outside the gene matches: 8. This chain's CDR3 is CASSSKRGGRDEQYF. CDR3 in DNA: TGTGCCAGCAGCTCGAAGCGGGGGGGCAGGGACGAGCAGTACTTC.

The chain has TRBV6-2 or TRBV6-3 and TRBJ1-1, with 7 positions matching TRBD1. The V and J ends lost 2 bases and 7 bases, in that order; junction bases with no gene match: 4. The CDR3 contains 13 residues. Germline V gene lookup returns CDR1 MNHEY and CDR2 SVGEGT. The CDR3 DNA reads TGTGCCAGCAGTTACAGGGGACAGAGTGAAGCTTTCTTT. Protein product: CASSYRGQSEAFF.

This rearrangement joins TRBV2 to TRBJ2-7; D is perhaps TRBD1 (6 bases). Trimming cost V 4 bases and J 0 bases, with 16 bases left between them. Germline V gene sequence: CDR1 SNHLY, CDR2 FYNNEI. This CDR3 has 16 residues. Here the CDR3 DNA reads TGTGCCAGCAGTGCTATCCTCATGACAGGCTCCTACGAGCAGTACTTC. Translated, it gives CASSAILMTGSYEQYF.

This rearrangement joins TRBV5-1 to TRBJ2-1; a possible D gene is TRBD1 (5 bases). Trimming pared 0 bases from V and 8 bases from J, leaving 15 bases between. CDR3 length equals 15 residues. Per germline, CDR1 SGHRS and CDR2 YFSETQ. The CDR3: CASSLGQGRYYEQFF. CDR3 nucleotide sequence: TGCGCCAGCAGCTTGGGCCAGGGCCGCTATTATGAGCAGTTCTTC.

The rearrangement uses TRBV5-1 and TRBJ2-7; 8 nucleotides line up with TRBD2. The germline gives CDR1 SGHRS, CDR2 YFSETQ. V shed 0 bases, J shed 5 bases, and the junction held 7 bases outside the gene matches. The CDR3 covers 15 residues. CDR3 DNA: TGCGCCAGCAGCTTGGGTAGCGGGATTACGAACGAGCAGTACGTC. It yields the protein CASSLGSGITNEQYV.

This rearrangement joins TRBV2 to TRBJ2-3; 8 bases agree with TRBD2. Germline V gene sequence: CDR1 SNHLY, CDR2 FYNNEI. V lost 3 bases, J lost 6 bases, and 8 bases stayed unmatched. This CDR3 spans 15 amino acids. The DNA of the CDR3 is TGTGCCAGCAGTGATGAGGCGGGGGGAGGGGATACGCAGTATTTT. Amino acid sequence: CASSDEAGGGDTQYF. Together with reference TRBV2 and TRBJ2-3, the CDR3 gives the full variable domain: EPEVTQTPSHQVTQMGQEVILRCVPISNHLYFYWYRQILGQKVEFLVSFYNNEISEKSEIFDDQFSVERPDGSNFTLKIRSTKLEDSAMYFCASSDEAGGGDTQYFGPGTRLTVL.

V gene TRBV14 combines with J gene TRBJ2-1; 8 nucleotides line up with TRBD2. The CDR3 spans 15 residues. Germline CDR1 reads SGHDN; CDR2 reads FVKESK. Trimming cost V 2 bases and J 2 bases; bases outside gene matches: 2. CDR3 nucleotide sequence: TGTGCCAGCAGCCAACAAGCGGGGGCCTACAATGAGCAGTTCTTC. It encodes CASSQQAGAYNEQFF.

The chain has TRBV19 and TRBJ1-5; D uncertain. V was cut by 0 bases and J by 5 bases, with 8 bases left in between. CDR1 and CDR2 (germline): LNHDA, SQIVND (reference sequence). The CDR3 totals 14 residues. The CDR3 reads CASSIDRLHQPQHF. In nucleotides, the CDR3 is TGTGCCAGTAGTATAGACAGGCTCCATCAGCCCCAGCATTTT.

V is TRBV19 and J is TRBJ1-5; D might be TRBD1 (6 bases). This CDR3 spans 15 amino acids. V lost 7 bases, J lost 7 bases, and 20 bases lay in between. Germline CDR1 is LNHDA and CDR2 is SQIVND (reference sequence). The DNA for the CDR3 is TGTGCCAGTACTCTAGGGGGGAGGGTAGAACAGCCCCAGCATTTT. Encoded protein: CASTLGGRVEQPQHF.

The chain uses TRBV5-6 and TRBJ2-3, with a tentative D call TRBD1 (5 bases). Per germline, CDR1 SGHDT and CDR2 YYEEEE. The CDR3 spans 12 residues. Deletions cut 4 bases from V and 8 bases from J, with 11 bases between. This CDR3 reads CASSIRVGTQYF. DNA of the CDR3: TGTGCCAGCAGCATCAGGGTCGGTACGCAGTATTTT.